This T cell receptor (beta chain) is drawn from a study of blood T cell repertoires in COVID-19. Profiling relied on immunoSEQ multiplex PCR, and the TCRdb table lists in-frame clones only, not all of them. The top ten clones hold 16% of a sample with about 110,000 clones, about four fifths of them seen once. This receptor was taken from a woman aged 60-75 years with acute or convalescent COVID-19. The material sequenced was peripheral blood.

CDR3 in DNA: TGTGCCAGCAGCCAAGACAGGGGCGCCTACAATGAGCAGTTCTTC. This encodes CASSQDRGAYNEQFF. This chain links TRBV7-3 with TRBJ2-1, with TRBD1 matching 8 bases. The CDR3 totals 15 residues. Germline CDR1 is SGHTA and CDR2 is FQGTGA. The V segment lost 5 bases and the J segment 2 bases; nucleotides outside the gene matches: 5.